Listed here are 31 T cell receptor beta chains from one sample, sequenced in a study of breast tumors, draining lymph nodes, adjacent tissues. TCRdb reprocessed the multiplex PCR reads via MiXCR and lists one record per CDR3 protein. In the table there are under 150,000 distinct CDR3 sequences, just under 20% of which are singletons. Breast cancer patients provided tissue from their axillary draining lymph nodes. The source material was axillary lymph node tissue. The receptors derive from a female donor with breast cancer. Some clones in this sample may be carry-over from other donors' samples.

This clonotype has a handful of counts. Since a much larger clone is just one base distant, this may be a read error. CDR3 protein: CASSGSTGPAGNSPLHF. CDR3 nucleotides: TGCGCCAGCAGCGGTTCTACGGGGCCGGCGGGGAATTCACCCCTCCACTTT. The chain has TRBV5-1 and TRBJ1-6, with D possibly being TRBD1 (5 bases). The CDR3 covers 17 residues. Per germline, CDR1 SGHRS and CDR2 YFSETQ. V was cut by 4 bases and J by 7 bases, with 21 bases left in between.

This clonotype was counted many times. The CDR3 DNA is TGTGCCAGCAGTGAAGGAACAGTGTCAGATACGCAGTATTTT. It encodes CASSEGTVSDTQYF. The chain carries TRBV25-1 and TRBJ2-3, with D hard to call. Germline loops: CDR1 MGHDK, CDR2 SYGVNS. CDR3 length: 14 amino acids. Between the trimmed V and J ends, which lost 2 bases and 4 bases, there was a span of 10 bases.

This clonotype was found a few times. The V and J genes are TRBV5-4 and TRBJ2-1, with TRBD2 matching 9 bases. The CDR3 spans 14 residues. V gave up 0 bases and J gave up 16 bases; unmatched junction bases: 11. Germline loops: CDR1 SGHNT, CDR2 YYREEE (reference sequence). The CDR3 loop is CASSLGLAGPFTFF. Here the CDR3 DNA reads TGTGCCAGCAGCTTGGGTCTAGCGGGACCATTTACTTTCTTC. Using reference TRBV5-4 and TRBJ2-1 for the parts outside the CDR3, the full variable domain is ETGVTQSPTHLIKTRGQQVTLRCSSQSGHNTVSWYQQALGQGPQFIFQYYREEENGRGNFPPRFSGLQFPNYSSELNVNALELDDSALYLCASSLGLAGPFTFFGPGTRLTVL.

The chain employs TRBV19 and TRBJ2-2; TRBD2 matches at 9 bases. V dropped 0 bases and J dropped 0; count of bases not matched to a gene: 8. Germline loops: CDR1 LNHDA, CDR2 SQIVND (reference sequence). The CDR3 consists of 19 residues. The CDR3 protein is CASSIENQRGEPNTGELFF. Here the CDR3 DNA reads TGTGCCAGTAGTATAGAGAACCAGCGGGGGGAACCGAACACCGGGGAGCTGTTTTTT.

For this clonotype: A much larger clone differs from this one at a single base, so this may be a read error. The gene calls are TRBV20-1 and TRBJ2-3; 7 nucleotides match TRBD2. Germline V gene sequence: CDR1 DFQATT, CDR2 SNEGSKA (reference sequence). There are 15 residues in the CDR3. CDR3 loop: CSARGGLPFTDAQYF. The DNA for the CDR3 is TGCAGTGCTAGAGGGGGACTACCTTTCACAGATGCGCAGTATTTT.

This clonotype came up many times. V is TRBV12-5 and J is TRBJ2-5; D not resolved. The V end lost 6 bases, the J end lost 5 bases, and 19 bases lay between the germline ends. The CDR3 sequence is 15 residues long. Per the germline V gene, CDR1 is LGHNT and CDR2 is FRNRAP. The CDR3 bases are TGTGCTAGTGGAATTGACACATCGATTGTGGAGACCCAGTACTTC. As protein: CASGIDTSIVETQYF.

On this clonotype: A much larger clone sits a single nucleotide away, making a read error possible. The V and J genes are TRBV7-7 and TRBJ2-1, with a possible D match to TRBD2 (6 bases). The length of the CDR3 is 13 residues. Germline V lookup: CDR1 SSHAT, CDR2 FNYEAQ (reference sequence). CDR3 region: CASNLIMEGEQFF. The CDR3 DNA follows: TGTGCTAGCAACTTAATTATGGAGGGGGAGCAGTTCTTC.

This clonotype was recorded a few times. CDR3 sequence (DNA): TGTGCCAGCAGCTTTGGGACAGGGCGGTACACTGAAGCTTTCTTT. Protein sequence: CASSFGTGRYTEAFF. The chain has TRBV7-8 and TRBJ1-1; 9 bases are a match to TRBD1. The germline CDR1 and CDR2 sequences are SGHVS and FQNEAQ. With 3 bases clipped from V and 3 bases from J, the junction kept 5 bases outside the gene matches. The CDR3 runs to 15 residues.

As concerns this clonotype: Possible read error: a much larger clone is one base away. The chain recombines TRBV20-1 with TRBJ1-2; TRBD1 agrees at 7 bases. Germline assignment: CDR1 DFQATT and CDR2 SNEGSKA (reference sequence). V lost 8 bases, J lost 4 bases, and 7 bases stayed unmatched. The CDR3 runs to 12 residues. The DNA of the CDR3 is TGCAGTACGGGGACAGAAGCCTATGGCTACACCTTC. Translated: CSTGTEAYGYTF.

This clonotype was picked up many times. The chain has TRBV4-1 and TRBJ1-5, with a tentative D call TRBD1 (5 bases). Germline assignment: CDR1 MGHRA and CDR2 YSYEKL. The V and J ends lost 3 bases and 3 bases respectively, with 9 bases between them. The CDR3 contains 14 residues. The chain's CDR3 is CASSHPGYNQPQHF. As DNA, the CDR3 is TGCGCCAGCAGCCATCCAGGGTACAATCAGCCCCAGCATTTT.

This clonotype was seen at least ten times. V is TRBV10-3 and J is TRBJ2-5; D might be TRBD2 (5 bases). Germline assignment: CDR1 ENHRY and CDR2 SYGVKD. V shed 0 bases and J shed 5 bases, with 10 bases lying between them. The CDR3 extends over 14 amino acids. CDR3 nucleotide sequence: TGTGCCATCAGTGAGTCGGGAAGGGAGGAGACCCAGTACTTC. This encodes CAISESGREETQYF.

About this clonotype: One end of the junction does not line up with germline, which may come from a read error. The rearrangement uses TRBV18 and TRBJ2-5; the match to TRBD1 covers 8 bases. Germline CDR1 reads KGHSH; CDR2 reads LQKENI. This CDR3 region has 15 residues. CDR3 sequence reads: CASSPATGGQETQSF. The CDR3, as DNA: TGTGCCAGCTCACCAGCTACAGGGGGACAAGAGACCCAGTCCTTC.

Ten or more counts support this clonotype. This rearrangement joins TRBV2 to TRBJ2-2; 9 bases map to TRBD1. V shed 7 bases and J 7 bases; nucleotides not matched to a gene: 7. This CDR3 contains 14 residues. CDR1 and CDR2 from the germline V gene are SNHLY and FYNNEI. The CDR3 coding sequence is TGTGCCAGCACCGGGACAGGGAGGATCGGGGAGCTGTTTTTT. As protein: CASTGTGRIGELFF.

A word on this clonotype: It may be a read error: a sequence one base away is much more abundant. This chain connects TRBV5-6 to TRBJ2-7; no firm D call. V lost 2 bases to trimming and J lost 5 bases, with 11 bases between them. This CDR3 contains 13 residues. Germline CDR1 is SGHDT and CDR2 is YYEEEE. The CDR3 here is CASSFQDRHEQYF. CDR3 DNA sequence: TGTGCCAGCAGCTTCCAGGACCGCCACGAGCAGTACTTC.

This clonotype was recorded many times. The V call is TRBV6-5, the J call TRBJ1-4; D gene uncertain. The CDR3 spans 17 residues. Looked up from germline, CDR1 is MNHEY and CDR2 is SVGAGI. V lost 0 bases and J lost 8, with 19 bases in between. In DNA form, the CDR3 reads TGTGCCAGCAGTTACTCATCTTCTCTCCCCCTGAGGGAAAAACTGTTTTTT. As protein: CASSYSSSLPLREKLFF.

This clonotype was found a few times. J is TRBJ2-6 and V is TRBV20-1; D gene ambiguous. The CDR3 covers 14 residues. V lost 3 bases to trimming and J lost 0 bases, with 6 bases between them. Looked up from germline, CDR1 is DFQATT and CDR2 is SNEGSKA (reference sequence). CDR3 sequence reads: CSASSRSGANVLTF. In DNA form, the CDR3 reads TGCAGTGCTAGTAGCCGCTCTGGGGCCAACGTCCTGACTTTC.

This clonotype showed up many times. The CDR3 DNA reads as TGTGCCACCAGTGAAAACTCTTGGGGGGGGAACACAGATACGCAGTATTTT. Translating gives CATSENSWGGNTDTQYF. The rearrangement links TRBV24-1 to TRBJ2-3; 7 nucleotides line up with TRBD2. Germline V gene data show CDR1 as KGHDR and CDR2 as SFDVKD. V lost 4 bases to trimming and J lost 2 bases; unmatched junction nucleotides: 11. The CDR3 runs 17 residues.

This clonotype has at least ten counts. The CDR3 sequence: CASGTAGGPSEQYF. In DNA, the CDR3 is TGTGCCAGCGGGACGGCGGGGGGGCCTTCGGAGCAGTACTTC. The chain has TRBV6-6 and TRBJ2-7, with TRBD2 matching over 9 bases. This CDR3 is built from 14 residues. Per germline, CDR1 MNHNY and CDR2 SVGAGI (reference sequence). V was clipped by 8 bases and J by 7 bases; unmatched bases: 12.

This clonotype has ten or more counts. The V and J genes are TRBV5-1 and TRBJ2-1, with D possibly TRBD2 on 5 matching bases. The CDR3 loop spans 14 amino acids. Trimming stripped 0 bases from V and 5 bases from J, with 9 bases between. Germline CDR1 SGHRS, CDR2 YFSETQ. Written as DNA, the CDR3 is TGCGCCAGCAGCTTGGGAGGGAATAACAATGAGCAGTTCTTC. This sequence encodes CASSLGGNNNEQFF.

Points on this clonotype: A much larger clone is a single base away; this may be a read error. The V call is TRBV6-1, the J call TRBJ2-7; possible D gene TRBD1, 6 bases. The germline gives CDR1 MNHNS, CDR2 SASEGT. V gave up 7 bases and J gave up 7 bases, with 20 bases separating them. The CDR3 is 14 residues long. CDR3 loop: CASIRQGRAWEQYF. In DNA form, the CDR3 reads TGTGCCAGCATCCGTCAGGGGCGAGCGTGGGAGCAGTACTTC.

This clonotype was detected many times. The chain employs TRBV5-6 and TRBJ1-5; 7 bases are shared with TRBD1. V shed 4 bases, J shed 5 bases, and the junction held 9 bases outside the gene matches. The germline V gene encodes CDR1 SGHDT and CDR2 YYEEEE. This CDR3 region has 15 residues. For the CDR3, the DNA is TGTGCCAGCAGCCTGGCTCGGGACAGATATCAGCCCCAGCATTTT. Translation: CASSLARDRYQPQHF.

The CDR3 spells CASGRDSSQPQHF. CDR3 DNA: TGTGCCAGCGGCCGGGACAGTTCTCAGCCCCAGCATTTT. This chain links TRBV6-5 with TRBJ1-5, with 7 bases aligning to TRBD1. CDR3 length: 13 residues. V was pared by 8 bases and J by 6 bases, with 7 bases of the junction left unmatched. CDR1 and CDR2 from the germline V gene are MNHEY and SVGAGI.

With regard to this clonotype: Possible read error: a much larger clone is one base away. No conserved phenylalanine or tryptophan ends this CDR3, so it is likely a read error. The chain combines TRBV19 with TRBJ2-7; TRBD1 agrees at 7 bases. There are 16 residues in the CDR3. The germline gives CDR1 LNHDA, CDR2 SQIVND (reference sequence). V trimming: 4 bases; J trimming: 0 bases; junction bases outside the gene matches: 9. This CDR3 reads CASSTPRTGTSYEQYS. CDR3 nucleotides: TGTGCCAGTAGTACCCCGAGGACAGGAACCTCCTACGAGCAGTACTCC.

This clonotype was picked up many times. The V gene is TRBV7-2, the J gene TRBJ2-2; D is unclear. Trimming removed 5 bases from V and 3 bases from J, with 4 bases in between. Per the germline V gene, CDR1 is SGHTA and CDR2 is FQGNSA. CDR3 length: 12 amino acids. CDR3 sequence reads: CASSVYTGELFF. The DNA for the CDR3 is TGTGCCAGCAGCGTATACACCGGGGAGCTGTTTTTT.

The CDR3 protein is CASSPSGGRETQYF. The CDR3 DNA reads as TGTGCCAGCTCACCCTCAGGGGGCCGAGAGACCCAGTACTTC. The rearrangement uses TRBV18 and TRBJ2-5, with TRBD1 matching 8 bases. With 3 bases clipped from V and 4 bases from J, the junction kept 4 bases outside the gene matches. This CDR3 has 14 amino acids. Germline lookup yields CDR1 KGHSH and CDR2 LQKENI.

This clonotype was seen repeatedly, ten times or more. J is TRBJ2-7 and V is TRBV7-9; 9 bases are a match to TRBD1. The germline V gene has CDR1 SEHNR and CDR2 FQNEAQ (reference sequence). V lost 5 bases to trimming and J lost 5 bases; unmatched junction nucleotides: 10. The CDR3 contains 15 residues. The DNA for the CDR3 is TGTGCCAGCAGCCCCCCGGGACAGGGTTTCGACGAGCAGTACTTC. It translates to CASSPPGQGFDEQYF.

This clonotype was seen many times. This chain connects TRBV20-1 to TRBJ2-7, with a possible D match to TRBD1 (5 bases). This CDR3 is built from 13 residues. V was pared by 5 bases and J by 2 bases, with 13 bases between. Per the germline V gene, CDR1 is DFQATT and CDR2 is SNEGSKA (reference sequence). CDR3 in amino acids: CSAFSQDTYEQYF. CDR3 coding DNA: TGCAGTGCTTTTTCCCAGGACACCTACGAGCAGTACTTC.

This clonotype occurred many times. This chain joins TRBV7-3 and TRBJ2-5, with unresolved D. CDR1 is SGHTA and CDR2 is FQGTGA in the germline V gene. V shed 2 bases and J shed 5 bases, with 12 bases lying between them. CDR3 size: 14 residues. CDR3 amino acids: CASSLDPSSETQYF. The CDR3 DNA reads TGTGCCAGCAGCTTAGACCCATCTTCGGAGACCCAGTACTTC.

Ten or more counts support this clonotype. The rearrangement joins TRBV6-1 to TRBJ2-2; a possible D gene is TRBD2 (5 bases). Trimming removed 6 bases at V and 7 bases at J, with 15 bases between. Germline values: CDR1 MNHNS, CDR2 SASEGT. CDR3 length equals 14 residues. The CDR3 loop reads CASSRRIEGGELFF. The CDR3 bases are TGTGCCAGCAGCCGAAGGATAGAGGGCGGGGAGCTGTTTTTT.

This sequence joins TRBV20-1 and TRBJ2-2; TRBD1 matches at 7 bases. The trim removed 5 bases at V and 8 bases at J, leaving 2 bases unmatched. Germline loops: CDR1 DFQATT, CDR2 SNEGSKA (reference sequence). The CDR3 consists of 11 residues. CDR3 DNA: TGCAGTGCTGGGACAGTGGGGGAGCTGTTTTTT. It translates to CSAGTVGELFF.

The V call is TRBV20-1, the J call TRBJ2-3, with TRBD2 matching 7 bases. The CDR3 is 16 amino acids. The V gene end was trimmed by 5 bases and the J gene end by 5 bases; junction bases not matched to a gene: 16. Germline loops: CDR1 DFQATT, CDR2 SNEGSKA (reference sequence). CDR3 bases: TGCAGTGCTTTAAATGCCGGGAGGCAGGGTTTAGATACGCAGTATTTT. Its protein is CSALNAGRQGLDTQYF.